The rows below give T cell receptor beta chains drawn from one sample of a study of T-cell reconstitution after alpha-beta-depleted transplantation in children. In TCRdb, the PCR reads were re-called with MiXCR into one record per CDR3 protein. The sample shows about 500,000 distinct CDR3 sequences, 11% of them seen only once. The sequences come from PBMCs, mostly from graft donor cells, collected 180 days after TCRalphabeta/CD19-depleted stem cell transplant. The receptors were sampled from a female patient between 2 and 15 years old who had a stem cell transplant for aplastic anemia, so the T cells may come from the graft donor. Both conserved end residues are part of each CDR3. The order of the fields is J gene, V gene, clone size, D gene, CDR3 length, CDR3 protein, CDR3 DNA. The D gene is left open where the match is weak. Not every row has a clone size; where given, it reads once, few, many or a size class.

j_call: TRBJ1-1
v_call: TRBV7-2
clone_size: -
d_call: TRBD1
cdr3_length: 17
cdr3_aa: CASSPAPRGQRNTEAFF
cdr3_nt: TGTGCCAGCAGTCCAGCCCCAAGGGGACAGCGAAACACTGAAGCTTTCTTT

j_call: TRBJ2-1
v_call: TRBV28
clone_size: few
d_call: TRBD1
cdr3_length: 15
cdr3_aa: CASSPGQENYNEQFF
cdr3_nt: TGTGCCAGCAGCCCCGGACAGGAGAACTACAATGAGCAGTTCTTC

j_call: TRBJ2-2
v_call: TRBV7-2
clone_size: -
d_call: TRBD2
cdr3_length: 17
cdr3_aa: CASSSSLAGVFPGELFF
cdr3_nt: TGTGCCAGCAGCTCCTCCCTAGCGGGAGTTTTCCCCGGGGAGCTGTTTTTT

j_call: TRBJ2-3
v_call: TRBV4-3
clone_size: -
d_call: -
cdr3_length: 15
cdr3_aa: CASSQDGSSTDTQYF
cdr3_nt: TGCGCCAGCAGCCAAGATGGCAGTAGCACAGATACGCAGTATTTT

j_call: TRBJ2-3
v_call: TRBV30
clone_size: few
d_call: -
cdr3_length: 11
cdr3_aa: CAWAPDLTQYF
cdr3_nt: TGTGCCTGGGCGCCGGACTTAACGCAGTATTTT

j_call: TRBJ2-1
v_call: TRBV7-2
clone_size: few
d_call: TRBD2
cdr3_length: 14
cdr3_aa: CASSLGTSANEQFF
cdr3_nt: TGTGCCAGCAGCTTAGGGACTAGCGCTAATGAGCAGTTCTTC

j_call: TRBJ2-5
v_call: TRBV27
clone_size: many
d_call: TRBD1
cdr3_length: 17
cdr3_aa: CASSLGRQGARGETQYF
cdr3_nt: TGTGCCAGCAGTTTAGGGAGGCAGGGGGCGCGAGGAGAGACCCAGTACTTC

j_call: TRBJ2-7
v_call: TRBV20-1
clone_size: many
d_call: TRBD1
cdr3_length: 16
cdr3_aa: CSASPTGQGSSYEQYF
cdr3_nt: TGCAGTGCGAGCCCCACTGGACAGGGATCCTCCTACGAGCAGTACTTC

j_call: TRBJ2-5
v_call: TRBV7-2
clone_size: -
d_call: TRBD2
cdr3_length: 16
cdr3_aa: CASRGGVQAPGETQYF
cdr3_nt: TGTGCCAGCAGGGGGGGGGTACAGGCCCCAGGGGAGACCCAGTACTTC

j_call: TRBJ1-1
v_call: TRBV7-9
clone_size: -
d_call: -
cdr3_length: 14
cdr3_aa: CANTPGGTNTEAFF
cdr3_nt: TGTGCCAACACCCCCGGGGGGACGAACACTGAAGCTTTCTTT

j_call: TRBJ2-2
v_call: TRBV28
clone_size: few
d_call: TRBD2
cdr3_length: 17
cdr3_aa: CASSFYRGVPNTGELFF
cdr3_nt: TGTGCCAGCAGTTTCTACCGGGGGGTCCCGAACACCGGGGAGCTGTTTTTT

j_call: TRBJ2-3
v_call: TRBV19
clone_size: -
d_call: -
cdr3_length: 12
cdr3_aa: CASSIPGDTQYF
cdr3_nt: TGTGCCAGTAGTATACCGGGGGATACGCAGTATTTT

j_call: TRBJ1-2
v_call: TRBV9
clone_size: few
d_call: -
cdr3_length: 17
cdr3_aa: CASSVVPYTGSNYGYTF
cdr3_nt: TGTGCCAGCAGCGTAGTACCCTATACGGGCTCTAACTATGGCTACACCTTC

j_call: TRBJ2-5
v_call: TRBV3-1
clone_size: -
d_call: TRBD1
cdr3_length: 21
cdr3_aa: CASSQRRGQAAQGAGIETQYF
cdr3_nt: TGTGCCAGCAGCCAGAGGCGGGGACAGGCTGCCCAGGGGGCGGGGATTGAGACCCAGTACTTC

j_call: TRBJ2-4
v_call: TRBV11-3
clone_size: -
d_call: -
cdr3_length: 15
cdr3_aa: CASSFQGGAKNIQYF
cdr3_nt: TGTGCCAGCAGCTTTCAGGGGGGAGCCAAAAACATTCAGTACTTC

j_call: TRBJ1-5
v_call: TRBV7-9
clone_size: -
d_call: -
cdr3_length: 12
cdr3_aa: CASSHMEQPQHF
cdr3_nt: TGTGCCAGCAGCCACATGGAACAGCCCCAGCATTTT

j_call: TRBJ2-3
v_call: TRBV4-3
clone_size: many
d_call: TRBD2
cdr3_length: 17
cdr3_aa: CASRGLAGGPSTDTQYF
cdr3_nt: TGCGCCAGCAGAGGACTAGCGGGAGGGCCCTCCACAGATACGCAGTATTTT

j_call: TRBJ2-6
v_call: TRBV7-9
clone_size: few
d_call: -
cdr3_length: 16
cdr3_aa: CASSLATGTGANVLTF
cdr3_nt: TGTGCCAGCAGCTTAGCTACAGGAACTGGGGCCAACGTCCTGACTTTC

j_call: TRBJ2-5
v_call: TRBV29-1
clone_size: many
d_call: TRBD1
cdr3_length: 13
cdr3_aa: CSVEGQGKETQYF
cdr3_nt: TGCAGCGTTGAAGGACAGGGGAAAGAGACCCAGTACTTC

j_call: TRBJ2-7
v_call: TRBV5-5
clone_size: -
d_call: TRBD1
cdr3_length: 15
cdr3_aa: CASSAAGTGVPEQYF
cdr3_nt: TGTGCCAGCAGCGCTGCCGGGACAGGGGTACCCGAGCAGTACTTC

j_call: TRBJ2-2
v_call: TRBV7-8
clone_size: few
d_call: TRBD1
cdr3_length: 17
cdr3_aa: CASSWTGISSGTGELFF
cdr3_nt: TGTGCCAGCAGCTGGACAGGGATAAGTTCGGGCACCGGGGAGCTGTTTTTT

j_call: TRBJ2-7
v_call: TRBV7-6
clone_size: -
d_call: -
cdr3_length: 14
cdr3_aa: CASSPGTENYEQYF
cdr3_nt: TGTGCCAGCAGCCCCGGGACGGAGAACTACGAGCAGTACTTC

j_call: TRBJ2-5
v_call: TRBV18
clone_size: few
d_call: TRBD1
cdr3_length: 16
cdr3_aa: CASSPSRDRRVETQYF
cdr3_nt: TGTGCCAGCTCACCATCCCGGGACAGGAGGGTGGAGACCCAGTACTTC

j_call: TRBJ1-4
v_call: TRBV20-1
clone_size: many
d_call: -
cdr3_length: 15
cdr3_aa: CSAPEVEIRNEKLFF
cdr3_nt: TGCAGTGCCCCCGAGGTAGAGATCCGAAATGAAAAACTGTTTTTT

j_call: TRBJ2-5
v_call: TRBV10-3
clone_size: many
d_call: TRBD2
cdr3_length: 13
cdr3_aa: CAIWGGAGETQYF
cdr3_nt: TGTGCCATCTGGGGGGGAGCGGGAGAGACCCAGTACTTC

j_call: TRBJ1-2
v_call: TRBV4-3
clone_size: -
d_call: -
cdr3_length: 15
cdr3_aa: CASSRERERNYGYTF
cdr3_nt: TGCGCCAGCAGCCGAGAGCGGGAGAGAAACTATGGCTACACCTTC

j_call: TRBJ2-1
v_call: TRBV29-1
clone_size: -
d_call: TRBD1
cdr3_length: 13
cdr3_aa: CSVGAGGINEQFF
cdr3_nt: TGCAGCGTTGGGGCAGGGGGTATCAATGAGCAGTTCTTC

j_call: TRBJ2-3
v_call: TRBV20-1
clone_size: few
d_call: -
cdr3_length: 15
cdr3_aa: CSARVPSLQRDTQYF
cdr3_nt: TGCAGTGCTAGAGTCCCTAGCCTCCAACGGGATACGCAGTATTTT

j_call: TRBJ1-1
v_call: TRBV29-1
clone_size: few
d_call: -
cdr3_length: 13
cdr3_aa: CSASGVMNTEAFF
cdr3_nt: TGCAGCGCCTCGGGGGTTATGAACACTGAAGCTTTCTTT

j_call: TRBJ2-1
v_call: TRBV20-1
clone_size: few
d_call: TRBD2
cdr3_length: 15
cdr3_aa: CSAPSGGSSYNEQFF
cdr3_nt: TGCAGTGCCCCTAGCGGGGGAAGCTCCTACAATGAGCAGTTCTTC

j_call: TRBJ2-7
v_call: TRBV12-3/TRBV12-4
clone_size: many
d_call: -
cdr3_length: 14
cdr3_aa: CASSPRTGLNKQYF
cdr3_nt: TGTGCCAGCAGTCCTCGTACTGGGCTTAACAAGCAGTACTTC

j_call: TRBJ1-5
v_call: TRBV27
clone_size: few
d_call: -
cdr3_length: 15
cdr3_aa: CASSLSVNSNQPQHF
cdr3_nt: TGTGCCAGCAGTTTATCGGTGAATAGCAATCAGCCCCAGCATTTT

j_call: TRBJ2-3
v_call: TRBV11-2
clone_size: -
d_call: TRBD2
cdr3_length: 18
cdr3_aa: CASSKGLAGGPYTDTQYF
cdr3_nt: TGTGCCAGCAGCAAGGGACTAGCGGGAGGGCCGTACACAGATACGCAGTATTTT

j_call: TRBJ2-7
v_call: TRBV7-2
clone_size: few
d_call: TRBD1
cdr3_length: 17
cdr3_aa: CASSPVPGTGRVDEQYF
cdr3_nt: TGTGCCAGCAGCCCTGTTCCCGGGACAGGTCGGGTTGACGAGCAGTACTTC

j_call: TRBJ2-1
v_call: TRBV10-3
clone_size: many
d_call: TRBD1
cdr3_length: 15
cdr3_aa: CAISAWTGLYNEQFF
cdr3_nt: TGTGCCATCAGTGCGTGGACAGGACTTTACAATGAGCAGTTCTTC

j_call: TRBJ1-3
v_call: TRBV28
clone_size: -
d_call: -
cdr3_length: 14
cdr3_aa: CASGAGGSGNTIYF
cdr3_nt: TGTGCCAGCGGTGCCGGGGGGTCTGGAAACACCATATATTTT

j_call: TRBJ2-1
v_call: TRBV7-2
clone_size: few
d_call: -
cdr3_length: 14
cdr3_aa: CATLPGHQYNEQFF
cdr3_nt: TGTGCCACCCTCCCGGGACACCAATACAATGAGCAGTTCTTC

j_call: TRBJ2-5
v_call: TRBV10-3
clone_size: -
d_call: TRBD2
cdr3_length: 14
cdr3_aa: CAIKPSGRAETQYF
cdr3_nt: TGTGCCATCAAGCCTAGCGGGAGGGCAGAGACCCAGTACTTC

j_call: TRBJ2-3
v_call: TRBV6-2/TRBV6-3
clone_size: few
d_call: TRBD2
cdr3_length: 18
cdr3_aa: CASSYSPGLARDTDTQYF
cdr3_nt: TGTGCCAGCAGTTACTCACCGGGACTAGCAAGGGACACAGATACGCAGTATTTT